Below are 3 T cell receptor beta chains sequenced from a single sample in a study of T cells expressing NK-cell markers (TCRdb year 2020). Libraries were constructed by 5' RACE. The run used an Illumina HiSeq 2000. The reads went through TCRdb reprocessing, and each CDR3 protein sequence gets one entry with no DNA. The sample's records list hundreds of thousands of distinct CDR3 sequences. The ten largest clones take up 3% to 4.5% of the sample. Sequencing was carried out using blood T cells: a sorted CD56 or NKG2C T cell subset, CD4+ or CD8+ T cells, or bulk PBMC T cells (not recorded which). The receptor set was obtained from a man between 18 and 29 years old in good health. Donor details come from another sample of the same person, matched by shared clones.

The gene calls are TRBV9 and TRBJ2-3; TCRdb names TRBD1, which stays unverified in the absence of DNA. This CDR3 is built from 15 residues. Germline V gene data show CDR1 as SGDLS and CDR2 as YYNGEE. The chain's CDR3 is CASTLTDRITDTQYF.

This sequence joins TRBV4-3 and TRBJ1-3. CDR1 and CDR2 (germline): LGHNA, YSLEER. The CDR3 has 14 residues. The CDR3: CASSQEGPGNTIYF.

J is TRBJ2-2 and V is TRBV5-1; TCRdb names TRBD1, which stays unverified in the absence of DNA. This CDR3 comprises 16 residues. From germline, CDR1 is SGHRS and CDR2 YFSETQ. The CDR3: CASSLGGAPRTGELFF.